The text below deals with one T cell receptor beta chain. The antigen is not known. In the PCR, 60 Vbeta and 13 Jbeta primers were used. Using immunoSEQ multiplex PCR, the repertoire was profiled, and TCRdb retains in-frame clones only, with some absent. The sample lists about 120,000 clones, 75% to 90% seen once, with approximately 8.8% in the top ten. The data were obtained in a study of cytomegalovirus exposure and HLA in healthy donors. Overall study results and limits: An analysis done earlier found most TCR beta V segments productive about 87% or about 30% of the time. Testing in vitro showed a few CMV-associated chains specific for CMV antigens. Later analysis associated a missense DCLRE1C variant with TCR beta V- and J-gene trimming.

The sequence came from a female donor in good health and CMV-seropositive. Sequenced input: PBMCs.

In DNA form, the CDR3 reads TGTGCCAGCAGTTTAGGTCTATATGGCTACACCTTC. Translating gives CASSLGLYGYTF. This sequence joins TRBV28 and TRBJ1-2; D gene ambiguous. CDR1 is MDHEN, CDR2 SYDVKM, per germline. Trimming removed 2 bases at V and 5 bases at J, with 6 bases between. There are 12 residues in the CDR3.